Here is one T cell receptor beta chain with its context. What it binds is unknown. CDR3 length: 14 amino acids. Between the trimmed V and J ends, which lost 3 bases and 3 bases, there was a span of 10 bases. CDR1 is MNHEY, CDR2 SMNVEV, per germline (reference sequence). The run of the v3.0 immunoSEQ assay was at survey level. Assay: immunoSEQ multiplex PCR; the TCRdb copy retains only in-frame clones and omits some. This table holds 25,000 to 30,000 clones, 75% to 90% found once. The data were obtained in a study of long-term antiretroviral therapy in people with HIV. Study-wide results and limits: Those clones which expanded before ART made up the dominant part of the repertoire at all time points.

This chain uses TRBV27 with TRBJ2-3, with D uncertain. The input for sequencing was unsorted PBMCs, taken 2.9 years after starting antiretroviral therapy. This TCR was recovered from a man in his fifties or sixties with HIV. The DNA of the CDR3 is TGTGCCAGCAGTTTGGAGAGGTCAACAGATACGCAGTATTTT. Translating gives CASSLERSTDTQYF.